These T cell receptor beta chains were read from a single sample in a study of patients and donors after allogeneic stem cell transplantation. One entry per CDR3 protein, called by TCRdb with MiXCR from the RT-PCR reads. The sample consists of 900,000 to 1,000,000 distinct CDR3 sequences, about a sixth of them appearing once. Source material: blood, either unsorted or a sorted T cell fraction (not recorded which). Every receptor here comes from a human donor who was either an allogeneic HSCT recipient or a stem cell or donor lymphocyte infusion donor (not recorded which). It is not recorded whose cells these are; they may come from a transplant donor. CDR3s include the opening cysteine and the closing phenylalanine or tryptophan.

TRBJ2-5,TRBV3-1,CASSGRAPVGQETQYF
TRBJ1-1,TRBV7-8,CASSRDLRDTEAFF
TRBJ2-2,TRBV2,CASSRTSGRAYTGELFF
TRBJ2-1,TRBV29-1,CSGEEDNEQFF
TRBJ1-5,TRBV6-6,CASNKGARQPQHF
TRBJ2-7,TRBV12-3/TRBV12-4,CASSWGPGAPYEQYF
TRBJ2-3,TRBV7-3,CASSPNALAGLDTQYF
TRBJ2-2,TRBV20-1,CSARPQVGVGELFF
TRBJ2-2,TRBV7-9,CASSPSGRRTNTGELFF
TRBJ1-2,TRBV7-9,CASSSSGTGAQGYTF
TRBJ2-7,TRBV24-1,CATSGLAGSAYEQYF
TRBJ2-7,TRBV6-1,CASSRGLAGLYEQYF
TRBJ1-4,TRBV13,CASSFGGVWTNEKLFF
TRBJ2-1,TRBV10-3,CASLPGQGSNEQFF
TRBJ1-3,TRBV15,CATSRDQGAGNTIYF
TRBJ1-2,TRBV2,CATIGQGASYTF
TRBJ2-7,TRBV6-5,CASSSRPFSEQYF
TRBJ2-5,TRBV4-1,CASSQDLGEWETQYF
TRBJ2-1,TRBV27,CASLKDRGRGEQFF
TRBJ1-4,TRBV7-9,CASSLGQGRKLFF
TRBJ2-4,TRBV28,CASSPRSGKNIQYF
TRBJ1-2,TRBV25-1,CASLNGGGYTF
TRBJ2-7,TRBV27,CASRTSNRGRVYEQYF
TRBJ2-3,TRBV7-3,CASSSRGRDTQYF
TRBJ2-7,TRBV7-2,CASSNRQGMGEQYF
TRBJ2-7,TRBV4-1,CASSQTPGTTTYEQYF
TRBJ2-1,TRBV7-9,CASTLIPGPYNEQFF
TRBJ2-2,TRBV6-1,CASGAGELFF
TRBJ1-1,TRBV12-3/TRBV12-4,CASSLADRLNTEAFF
TRBJ1-2,TRBV27,CASSSLGDRDNGYTF
TRBJ1-4,TRBV28,CASSLQTSKLFF
TRBJ2-7,TRBV5-1,CASSTGTGVHEQYF
TRBJ2-7,TRBV20-1,CSAPDETPYEQYF
TRBJ1-1,TRBV4-3,CASSPRDRVYTEAFF
TRBJ1-1,TRBV4-2,CATGRTNTEAFF
TRBJ2-1,TRBV3-1,CASSRLVAGSTSYNEQFF
TRBJ2-5,TRBV14,CASRQAGAETQYF
TRBJ2-3,TRBV5-1,CASSTSETDTQYF
TRBJ1-1,TRBV10-3,CAIRGQGKDTEAFF
TRBJ1-4,TRBV2,CASSDGGGANFATNEKLFF
TRBJ2-7,TRBV27,CASSWRAAYEQYF
TRBJ1-4,TRBV20-1,CSAGRAQGGEKLFF